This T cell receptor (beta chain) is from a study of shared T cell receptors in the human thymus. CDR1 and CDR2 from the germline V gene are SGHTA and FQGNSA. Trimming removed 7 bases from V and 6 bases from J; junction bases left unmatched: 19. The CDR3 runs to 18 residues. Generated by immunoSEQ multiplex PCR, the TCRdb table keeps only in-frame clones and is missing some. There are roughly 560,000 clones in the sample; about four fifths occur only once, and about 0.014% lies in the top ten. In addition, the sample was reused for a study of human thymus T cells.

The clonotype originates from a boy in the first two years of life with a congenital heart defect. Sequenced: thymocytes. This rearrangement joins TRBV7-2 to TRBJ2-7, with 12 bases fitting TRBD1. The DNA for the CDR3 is TGTGCCAGCACCGATACCGGGACAGGGGGCGCCGGGTGGGGCGAGCAGTACTTC. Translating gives CASTDTGTGGAGWGEQYF.